The T cell receptor beta chain described here comes from a study of shared clonotypes between healthy human individuals. This clone has just one count. As yet, its antigen is unknown. CDR3 size: 15 residues. Germline V gives CDR1 KGHSH, CDR2 LQKENI. Trimming pared 4 bases from V and 3 bases from J, leaving 16 bases between. General observations from the study: Larger richness was generally estimated for naive than memory subsets.

The assay was immunoSEQ multiplex PCR, and TCRdb's table has in-frame clones only and misses some. The sample carries some 1,400,000 clones, roughly 96% recorded once. This TCR came from a man aged 30 to 39 in good health. The chain employs TRBV18 and TRBJ2-7; the D call may be TRBD1 or TRBD2 (5 bases each). Input material: naive CD4+ T cells sorted from blood. The subset was: CD45RA+ positively selected. The DNA for the CDR3 is TGTGCCAGCTCACGAAATAGGGACCCTAACTACGAGCAGTACTTC. It codes for CASSRNRDPNYEQYF. Complete variable domain (other parts from reference TRBV18 and TRBJ2-7): NAGVMQNPRHLVRRRGQEARLRCSPMKGHSHVYWYRQLPEEGLKFMVYLQKENIIDESGMPKERFSAEFPKEGPSILRIQQVVRGDSAAYFCASSRNRDPNYEQYFGPGTRLTVT.